These 2 T cell receptor beta chains originate from one sample sequenced in a study of Ad26.COV2.S vaccination and SARS-CoV-2 variants. Produced via immunoSEQ multiplex PCR; TCRdb's table is partial and in-frame only. Of nearly 400,000 clones in the sample, 89% were seen once. Treatment described: around 19 received Ad26.COV2.S at low or high dose, single or two shots; about 5 received placebo; per-sample allocation not given. Sampling occurred on day 63 after the first vaccine or placebo injection. Here the sequenced sample was peripheral blood, taken in a trial of Ad26.COV2.S vaccine versus placebo. The receptor set was obtained from a person aged 18-60 years who received the Ad26.COV2.S COVID-19 vaccine or a placebo.

The genes are TRBV6-5 and TRBJ2-3, with 9 bases lining up with TRBD2. The CDR3 sequence is 15 residues long. Per germline, CDR1 MNHEY and CDR2 SVGAGI. J was trimmed by 1 base and V by 6 bases; bases with no gene match: 5. CDR3 DNA: TGTGCCAGCAGAGCGGGAGGCTTCCGCACAGATACGCAGTATTTT. Amino acids: CASRAGGFRTDTQYF.

This chain links TRBV5-1 with TRBJ1-1, with D uncertain. V lost 0 bases to trimming and J lost 3 bases, with 12 bases between them. Per the germline V gene, CDR1 is SGHRS and CDR2 is YFSETQ. The CDR3 is made up of 15 amino acids. Written as DNA, the CDR3 is TGCGCCAGCAGCTTGGCCGCTGGGAGGGACACTGAAGCTTTCTTT. This translates into CASSLAAGRDTEAFF.